The 18 T cell receptor beta chains presented below share a single source sample, sequenced in a study of T cell responses to AZD1222 COVID-19 vaccine (dated by TCRdb to the early 2020s). In light of the paper, this sample's time point label describes: baseline before first vaccination. Library prep was done by the immunoSEQ multiplex PCR assay. This immuneACCESS table, as held by TCRdb, lists in-frame sequences with V and J called but not all clones. Of the missing ones, under half trace to an unresolved V gene in checked studies; the others have no known cause. The sample yields some 120,000 clones; over 75% were counted once. More than 9% of the sample lies in the top ten. The material was peripheral blood, obtained on day 0 of AZD1222 vaccination. The source is an adult in good health.

The rearrangement joins TRBV11-3 to TRBJ2-1; 10 nucleotides align to TRBD1. The germline V gene has CDR1 SGHNT and CDR2 YENEEA. V shed 4 bases, J shed 9 bases, and the junction held 12 bases outside the gene matches. This CDR3 region has 16 residues. The CDR3 bases are TGTGCCAGCAGCTCTTACCCCGGGACAGGGGACAGTGAGCAGTTCTTC. Translating gives CASSSYPGTGDSEQFF.

The chain combines TRBV6-5 with TRBJ2-5; D is perhaps TRBD2 (6 bases). CDR1 and CDR2 (germline): MNHEY, SVGAGI. The V end was cut by 8 bases, the J end by 2 bases, with 15 bases between. The CDR3 loop spans 14 amino acids. The DNA for the CDR3 is TGTGCCAGCTCGAGGAGGGGTTCACAAGAGACCCAGTACTTC. This encodes CASSRRGSQETQYF.

The chain couples TRBV30 to TRBJ1-6; TRBD1 matches 7 bases. The germline V gene encodes CDR1 GTSNPN and CDR2 SVGIG (reference sequence). The CDR3 spans 14 residues. J gave up 10 bases and V 4 bases, and 10 bases lay outside the gene matches. The CDR3 sequence is CAWTTGQVWSPLHF. CDR3 bases: TGTGCCTGGACTACCGGACAGGTTTGGTCACCCCTCCACTTT. The whole variable domain, filled in from reference TRBV30 and TRBJ1-6, reads SQTIHQWPATLVQPVGSPLSLECTVEGTSNPNLYWYRQAAGRGLQLLFYSVGIGQISSEVPQNLSASRPQDRQFILSSKKLLLSDSGFYLCAWTTGQVWSPLHFGNGTRLTVT.

J is TRBJ1-5 and V is TRBV28; possible D gene TRBD1, 5 bases. The ends were cut back, 3 bases at V and 0 bases at J, with 12 bases in the middle. Germline V gives CDR1 MDHEN, CDR2 SYDVKM. The CDR3 extends over 16 amino acids. CDR3 nucleotide sequence: TGTGCCAGCAGTTTTAGGGGCGCGGTTAGCAATCAGCCCCAGCATTTT. It codes for CASSFRGAVSNQPQHF. Together with reference TRBV28 and TRBJ1-5, the CDR3 gives the full variable domain: DVKVTQSSRYLVKRTGEKVFLECVQDMDHENMFWYRQDPGLGLRLIYFSYDVKMKEKGDIPEGYSVSREKKERFSLILESASTNQTSMYLCASSFRGAVSNQPQHFGDGTRLSIL.

This clone turned up a few times. The chain uses TRBV29-1 and TRBJ2-1; 12 bases agree with TRBD2. From germline, CDR1 is SQVTM and CDR2 ANQGSEA. V lost 5 bases and J lost 3; bases outside the gene matches: 5. The CDR3 has 15 amino acids. The CDR3 region is CSVSLAGGYYNEQFF. Here the CDR3 DNA reads TGCAGCGTTTCTCTAGCGGGAGGGTACTACAATGAGCAGTTCTTC.

The chain uses TRBV9 and TRBJ2-3; 7 bases agree with TRBD2. The junction had 7 bases not matched to a gene; V was cut back by 4 bases and J by 2 bases. In germline, CDR1 is SGDLS, CDR2 YYNGEE. The CDR3 consists of 15 residues. CDR3 protein: CASSSRGGLTDTQYF. CDR3 DNA: TGTGCCAGCAGCTCCCGCGGGGGACTCACAGATACGCAGTATTTT.

The chain links TRBV4-1 to TRBJ2-5; TRBD2 matches 9 bases. The CDR3 totals 14 residues. J gave up 5 bases and V 3 bases, and 4 bases lay outside the gene matches. Germline loops: CDR1 MGHRA, CDR2 YSYEKL. The CDR3 DNA reads TGCGCCAGCAGCCATGTCACTAGCGGGGAGACCCAGTACTTC. The encoded protein is CASSHVTSGETQYF.

The chain couples TRBV7-2 to TRBJ2-7; 9 positions match TRBD2. Unmatched junction bases numbered 8, after V lost 1 base and J lost 4 bases. The CDR3 loop spans 16 amino acids. Germline V gene lookup returns CDR1 SGHTA and CDR2 FQGNSA. CDR3 region: CASSLVGAGGSYEQYF. CDR3 coding DNA: TGTGCCAGCAGCTTAGTCGGAGCGGGAGGTTCGTACGAGCAGTACTTC.

The chain employs TRBV5-4 and TRBJ2-7; D tentatively fits TRBD1 or TRBD2 (6 bases each). Germline V gene sequence: CDR1 SGHNT, CDR2 YYREEE (reference sequence). The length of the CDR3 is 14 residues. The V gene lost 3 bases and the J gene lost 7 bases, with 17 bases spanning the gap. The CDR3 loop reads CASSSGGQRREQYF. The CDR3 bases are TGTGCCAGCAGCTCCGGGGGACAAAGAAGAGAGCAGTACTTC.

V is TRBV30 and J is TRBJ1-6, with D maybe TRBD1 (6 bases). The CDR3 is made up of 16 amino acids. Looked up from germline, CDR1 is GTSNPN and CDR2 is SVGIG (reference sequence). V gave up 3 bases and J gave up 7 bases, with 19 bases separating them. The CDR3 sequence: CAWRLRGTFVNSPLHF. The CDR3 DNA is TGTGCCTGGAGACTCCGCGGGACATTTGTCAATTCACCCCTCCACTTT.

V gene TRBV7-2 combines with J gene TRBJ2-1; 7 nucleotides line up with TRBD2. The length of the CDR3 is 18 residues. V lost 1 base and J lost 0; bases outside the gene matches: 9. Germline CDR1 is SGHTA and CDR2 is FQGNSA. The CDR3 reads CASSLVPAGEYSYNEQFF. CDR3 DNA: TGTGCCAGCAGCTTAGTCCCGGCGGGAGAGTACTCCTACAATGAGCAGTTCTTC.

V is TRBV7-9 and J is TRBJ2-3, with 8 positions matching TRBD2. Germline CDR1 reads SEHNR; CDR2 reads FQNEAQ (reference sequence). J was trimmed by 0 bases and V by 5 bases; bases with no gene match: 10. CDR3 length: 17 amino acids. The CDR3 coding sequence is TGTGCCAGCAGCCCGCCTGGAGCGGGAGTTAGCACAGATACGCAGTATTTT. Translated, it gives CASSPPGAGVSTDTQYF.

This CDR3 is CASSYSRGWAFF. The CDR3 DNA reads TGTGCCAGCAGTTACTCAAGGGGATGGGCTTTCTTT. The chain has TRBV6-5 and TRBJ1-1, with D perhaps matching TRBD1 (5 bases). The V and J ends lost 0 bases and 11 bases respectively, with 10 bases between them. The CDR3 has 12 residues. CDR1 is MNHEY, CDR2 SVGAGI, per germline.

The chain recombines TRBV18 with TRBJ1-1, with unresolved D. V was clipped by 3 bases and J by 0 bases, with 8 bases between them. Germline CDR1 is KGHSH and CDR2 is LQKENI. CDR3 length: 14 residues. CDR3 protein: CASSPRAMNTEAFF. The CDR3 DNA is TGTGCCAGCTCACCTCGGGCGATGAACACTGAAGCTTTCTTT.

Only one count was recorded for this clone. The CDR3 here is CSAFYNSPLHF. CDR3 nucleotide sequence: TGCAGTGCTTTTTATAATTCACCCCTCCACTTT. The chain uses TRBV20-1 and TRBJ1-6; D is unresolved. Trimming removed 5 bases at V and 4 bases at J, with 3 bases between. The germline gives CDR1 DFQATT, CDR2 SNEGSKA (reference sequence). The CDR3 loop spans 11 amino acids.

The chain is built from TRBV5-5 and TRBJ2-2, with 9 nucleotides matching TRBD1. This CDR3 has 17 residues. The trim removed 5 bases at V and 4 bases at J, leaving 12 bases unmatched. Germline V CDR1 and CDR2: SGHKS, YYEKEE (reference sequence). CDR3 region: CASSPPGQGSGTGELFF. The DNA of the CDR3 is TGTGCCAGCAGTCCACCGGGACAGGGATCGGGCACCGGGGAGCTGTTTTTT.

The chain combines TRBV5-1 with TRBJ1-6; 12 bases fit TRBD1. The CDR3 spans 18 residues. Per germline, CDR1 SGHRS and CDR2 YFSETQ. The J segment lost 7 bases and the V segment lost 4 bases, leaving 12 bases of the junction unmatched. This CDR3 reads CASSLRDRGPIGNSPLHF. As DNA, the CDR3 is TGCGCCAGCAGCCTCCGGGACAGGGGGCCCATCGGGAATTCACCCCTCCACTTT.

J is TRBJ2-7 and V is TRBV30; D unclear. Trimming removed 0 bases at V and 1 base at J, with 10 bases between. Germline assignment: CDR1 GTSNPN and CDR2 SVGIG (reference sequence). The CDR3 extends over 14 amino acids. CDR3 nucleotides: TGTGCCTGGAGTGTACGTCTCAGATCCTACGAGCAGTACTTC. Protein sequence: CAWSVRLRSYEQYF.